This TCR beta chain was documented in a study of neurological immune-mediated disorders. The table lists this clonotype with many counts. This sample's time point: longitudinal time-point 1 (baseline). Trimming left V 1 base short and J 7 bases short, with 4 bases between. The germline V gene has CDR1 SEHNR and CDR2 FQNEAQ (reference sequence). The CDR3 consists of 12 residues. As for the cDNA, it was generated by 5'RACE with 10-nucleotide random UMIs. TCRdb reanalysed the 5' RACE reads using MiXCR and keeps one entry per CDR3 protein. Of some 60,000 distinct CDR3 sequences listed, around 11% are singletons.

The TCR comes from a male donor with HTLV-1-associated myelopathy (HAM/TSP). Specimen: PBMCs. The chain couples TRBV7-9 to TRBJ1-4, with unresolved D. CDR3 in amino acids: CASSLDGEKLFF. The CDR3 bases are TGTGCCAGCAGCTTAGATGGTGAAAAACTGTTTTTT.